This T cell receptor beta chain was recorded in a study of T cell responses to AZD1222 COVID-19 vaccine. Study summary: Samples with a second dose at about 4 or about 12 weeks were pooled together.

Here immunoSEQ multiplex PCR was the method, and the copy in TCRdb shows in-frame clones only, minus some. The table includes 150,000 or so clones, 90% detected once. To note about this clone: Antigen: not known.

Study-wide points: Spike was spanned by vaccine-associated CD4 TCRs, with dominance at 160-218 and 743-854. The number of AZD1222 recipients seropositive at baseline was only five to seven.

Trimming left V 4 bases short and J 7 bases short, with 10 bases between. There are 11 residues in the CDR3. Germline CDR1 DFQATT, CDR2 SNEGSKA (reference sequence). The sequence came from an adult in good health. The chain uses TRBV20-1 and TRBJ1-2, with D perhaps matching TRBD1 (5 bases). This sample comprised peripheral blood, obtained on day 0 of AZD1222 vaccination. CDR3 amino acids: CSAIRQSGYTF. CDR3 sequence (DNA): TGCAGTGCTATAAGACAGTCTGGCTACACCTTC.